Below are 21 T cell receptor beta chains sequenced from a single sample in a study of TIL therapy for anti-PD-1-resistant metastatic lung cancer. Specified time point: pre-treatment sample, taken before nivolumab and TIL therapy. The immunoSEQ assay was v3. Some clones are missing from TCRdb's copy, which holds only in-frame ones; the method was immunoSEQ multiplex PCR. The sample yields about 16,000 clones, around 70% seen once. The sequenced sample was blood, obtained at baseline. The source is a person aged 25 to 85 with non-small cell lung cancer.

The J gene is TRBJ1-2, the V gene TRBV5-6, with 7 nucleotides matching TRBD1. V gave up 7 bases and J gave up 4 bases; unmatched junction bases: 10. Germline assignment: CDR1 SGHDT and CDR2 YYEEEE. This CDR3 is 14 amino acids long. This CDR3 is CASSTPGQLYGYTF. DNA of the CDR3: TGTGCCAGCTCAACGCCGGGACAGCTCTATGGCTACACCTTC.

The genes are TRBV11-3 and TRBJ2-3, with D hard to call. Trimming shortened V by 0 bases and J by 6 bases, and 10 bases separated the two germline ends. The germline V gene has CDR1 SGHNT and CDR2 YENEEA. This CDR3 spans 14 amino acids. CDR3 residues: CASSLDAQPDTQYF. For the CDR3, the DNA is TGTGCCAGCAGCTTAGATGCCCAGCCCGATACGCAGTATTTT.

This clone was picked up one time. The chain combines TRBV11-1 with TRBJ2-5; D not certain. There are 12 residues in the CDR3. Germline V lookup: CDR1 SGHAT, CDR2 FQDESV (reference sequence). Trimming cost V 4 bases and J 1 base, with 4 bases left between them. The DNA for the CDR3 is TGTGCCAGCAGCTCTTCCCAAGAGACCCAGTACTTC. Amino acid sequence: CASSSSQETQYF.

CDR3 bases: TGTGCCACCAGCTTGGGGGGGGATGGGAAGACCCAGTACTTC. Translation gives CATSLGGDGKTQYF. The chain joins TRBV15 to TRBJ2-5, with TRBD2 matching 7 bases. Germline lookup yields CDR1 LNHNV and CDR2 YYDKDF (reference sequence). Losses at the gene ends were 5 bases for V and 6 bases for J; bases not matched to a gene: 9. This CDR3 is built from 14 residues.

This clone turned up a few times. The chain uses TRBV6-1 and TRBJ1-6, with 8 bases matching TRBD1. The germline V gene has CDR1 MNHNS and CDR2 SASEGT. After removal of 4 bases from V and 8 bases from J, the junction contained 4 bases not matched to a gene. This CDR3 region has 14 residues. The CDR3 sequence is CASSVAGGDSPLHF. CDR3 sequence (DNA): TGTGCCAGCAGTGTTGCAGGGGGCGATTCACCCCTCCACTTT.

This clone was counted a few times. V gene TRBV9 combines with J gene TRBJ2-5; 8 bases agree with TRBD1. Looked up from germline, CDR1 is SGDLS and CDR2 is YYNGEE. The CDR3 contains 14 residues. V dropped 2 bases and J dropped 1; count of bases not matched to a gene: 1. The CDR3 region is CASSVDRVQETQYF. CDR3 nucleotide sequence: TGTGCCAGCAGCGTGGACAGGGTCCAAGAGACCCAGTACTTC.

This sequence joins TRBV6-5 and TRBJ2-7; either TRBD1 or TRBD2 may supply D (6 bases each). V was clipped by 6 bases and J by 3 bases, with 18 bases between them. CDR3 length: 15 amino acids. Germline V gene sequence: CDR1 MNHEY, CDR2 SVGAGI. The CDR3 region is CASSGGGSLGYEQYF. The CDR3 DNA follows: TGTGCCAGCAGCGGAGGGGGAAGTCTCGGCTACGAGCAGTACTTC.

This clone has only a few counts. The CDR3 spells CASSYLNPAVYGYTF. CDR3 bases: TGTGCCAGCAGTTATTTAAATCCGGCCGTCTATGGCTACACCTTC. The chain combines TRBV6-5 with TRBJ1-2; D not certain. The V end lost 3 bases, the J end lost 4 bases, and 15 bases lay between the germline ends. The CDR3 covers 15 residues. From germline, CDR1 is MNHEY and CDR2 SVGAGI.

The table lists this clone with a few counts. V gene TRBV5-1 combines with J gene TRBJ2-7; D might be TRBD1 (5 bases). Trimming removed 0 bases from V and 5 bases from J, with 18 bases in between. Germline CDR1 reads SGHRS; CDR2 reads YFSETQ. The CDR3 runs 16 residues. Here the CDR3 DNA reads TGCGCCAGCAGCTTGGGAGGTGTCTCCAGGGTGAACGAGCAGTACTTC. Encoded protein: CASSLGGVSRVNEQYF.

V gene TRBV12-1 combines with J gene TRBJ1-1; TRBD1 reflects the table's D call only, with no check against the DNA. TRBV12-1 is a pseudogene locus. There are 14 residues in the CDR3. The CDR3 bases are TGTGCCAGCAGCCCGGCGGACAGGGTCACTGAAGCTTTCTTT. Its translation is CASSPADRVTEAFF.

This clone showed up just once. The CDR3 sequence is CASLRGGSDTGELFF. CDR3 sequence (DNA): TGTGCCTCCCTCAGAGGGGGGAGTGATACCGGGGAGCTGTTTTTT. This chain links TRBV10-3 with TRBJ2-2; the D call may be TRBD1 or TRBD2 (6 bases each). V was clipped by 11 bases and J by 5 bases, with 21 bases between them. The CDR3 is made up of 15 amino acids. Germline V lookup: CDR1 ENHRY, CDR2 SYGVKD.

The CDR3 region has the DNA TGTGCCAGTAGGACAGGGAGAGGCTACACCTTC. It yields the protein CASRTGRGYTF. The rearrangement uses TRBV19 and TRBJ1-2, with 7 nucleotides matching TRBD1. The germline CDR1 and CDR2 sequences are LNHDA and SQIVND (reference sequence). The CDR3 has 11 residues. After removal of 6 bases from V and 8 bases from J, the junction contained 3 bases not matched to a gene.

The V call is TRBV6-6, the J call TRBJ1-1, with 9 bases fitting TRBD1. The J segment lost 4 bases and the V segment lost 2 bases, leaving 8 bases of the junction unmatched. The length of the CDR3 is 16 residues. CDR1 is MNHNY and CDR2 is SVGAGI in the germline V gene (reference sequence). CDR3 protein: CASSYPGQGYSTEAFF. The CDR3, as DNA: TGTGCCAGCAGTTACCCTGGACAGGGGTATTCCACTGAAGCTTTCTTT.

CDR3 DNA: TGCGCCAGCAGCGCACTAGCGGGGGGGGCCGAGCAGTACTTC. It translates to CASSALAGGAEQYF. The chain has TRBV5-1 and TRBJ2-7, with TRBD2 identical over 13 bases. Germline CDR1 and CDR2: SGHRS and YFSETQ. J lost 6 bases, V lost 4 bases, and 4 bases had no gene match. CDR3 length: 14 residues.

V and J are TRBV6-6 and TRBJ2-7; 10 positions match TRBD1. Germline-derived CDR1 and CDR2 are MNHNY and SVGAGI (reference sequence). The CDR3 totals 15 residues. The V and J ends lost 4 bases and 2 bases, in that order; junction bases with no gene match: 5. Here the CDR3 reads CASSFSGQGAYEQYF. DNA of the CDR3: TGTGCCAGCAGTTTCTCCGGACAGGGGGCCTACGAGCAGTACTTC.

The rearrangement links TRBV7-2 to TRBJ1-6; D call uncertain. From germline, CDR1 is SGHTA and CDR2 FQGNSA. Trimming shortened V by 1 base and J by 7 bases, and 8 bases separated the two germline ends. The CDR3 extends over 14 amino acids. CDR3 nucleotide sequence: TGTGCCAGCAGCTTAGGGTCGGGGAATTCACCCCTCCACTTT. Translated, it gives CASSLGSGNSPLHF. Full variable domain (remainder filled in from reference TRBV7-2 and TRBJ1-6): GAGVSQSPSNKVTEKGKDVELRCDPISGHTALYWYRQSLGQGLEFLIYFQGNSAPDKSGLPSDRFSAERTGGSVSTLTIQRTQQEDSAVYLCASSLGSGNSPLHFGNGTRLTVT.

The rearrangement links TRBV30 to TRBJ2-3; TRBD1 might be the D (6 bases). The CDR3 has 16 amino acids. Trimming left V 3 bases short and J 4 bases short, with 20 bases between. Germline CDR1 GTSNPN, CDR2 SVGIG (reference sequence). The CDR3 loop is CAWSSGTFKRADTQYF. The CDR3 bases are TGTGCCTGGAGCTCTGGGACATTTAAACGGGCAGATACGCAGTATTTT. Full variable domain (missing parts from reference TRBV30 and TRBJ2-3): SQTIHQWPATLVQPVGSPLSLECTVEGTSNPNLYWYRQAAGRGLQLLFYSVGIGQISSEVPQNLSASRPQDRQFILSSKKLLLSDSGFYLCAWSSGTFKRADTQYFGPGTRLTVL.

The chain links TRBV11-2 to TRBJ2-5, with TRBD1 matching 9 bases. Germline V CDR1 and CDR2: SGHAT, FQNNGV. CDR3 size: 15 residues. Trimming at V came to 3 bases and at J to 4 bases, leaving 6 bases not matched to a gene. CDR3 nucleotide sequence: TGTGCCAGCAGCTTCCAGACAGGGGGGGGAGAGACCCAGTACTTC. Translation: CASSFQTGGGETQYF.

V gene TRBV5-1 combines with J gene TRBJ2-5; no clear D. CDR3 length equals 14 residues. The germline CDR1 and CDR2 sequences are SGHRS and YFSETQ. Trimming pared 0 bases from V and 1 base from J, leaving 7 bases between. The chain's CDR3 is CASSLGLRQETQYF. CDR3 bases: TGCGCCAGCAGCTTGGGGTTGCGCCAAGAGACCCAGTACTTC.

CDR3 DNA: TGTGCCAGCAGTGCGTCAGGGACTAACACTGAAGCTTTCTTT. This sequence encodes CASSASGTNTEAFF. The chain uses TRBV6-1 and TRBJ1-1; D is perhaps TRBD1 (5 bases). This CDR3 spans 14 amino acids. V shed 4 bases and J shed 2 bases, with 11 bases lying between them. Germline V lookup: CDR1 MNHNS, CDR2 SASEGT.

This clone has a handful of counts. The chain joins TRBV15 to TRBJ1-4; no firm D call. The CDR3 is 12 residues long. Trimming took off 8 bases at V and 5 bases at J, with 9 bases between the two ends. The germline V gene encodes CDR1 LNHNV and CDR2 YYDKDF (reference sequence). The CDR3 spells CATAGSNEKLFF. The CDR3 nucleotides read TGTGCCACCGCGGGATCGAATGAAAAACTGTTTTTT.